These 11 T cell receptor beta chains came from one sample sequenced in a study of shared clonotypes between healthy human individuals. Naive CD8 cells comprised CD45RO-negative, CCR7-positively selected cells, excluding terminally differentiated effector memory CD45RA+ cells. Sequenced by immunoSEQ multiplex PCR; TCRdb stores in-frame clones only, minus some. This sample has around 2,000,000 clones, with about 93% found just once. The specimen was naive CD8+ T cells from PBMCs. These TCRs come from a man in his late teens or twenties in good health. Some clones in this sample may be carry-over from other donors' samples.

The V call is TRBV4-1, the J call TRBJ1-2; D not certain. CDR1 and CDR2 from the germline V gene are MGHRA and YSYEKL. The CDR3 totals 13 residues. V lost 0 bases and J lost 10, with 12 bases in between. CDR3 amino acids: CASSQERQSLYTF. In DNA, the CDR3 is TGCGCCAGCAGCCAAGAACGGCAGTCCCTCTACACCTTC.

V gene TRBV9 combines with J gene TRBJ1-2; no clear D. V was shortened by 0 bases and J by 0 bases, with 12 bases between the two germline ends. Germline V gene lookup returns CDR1 SGDLS and CDR2 YYNGEE. This CDR3 spans 16 amino acids. The DNA for the CDR3 is TGTGCCAGCAGCGTAGCGGCAAGTTCTACTAACTATGGCTACACCTTC. This encodes CASSVAASSTNYGYTF.

The genes are TRBV7-6 and TRBJ2-7, with 7 bases identical to TRBD1. The V gene end was trimmed by 0 bases and the J gene end by 5 bases; junction bases not matched to a gene: 10. The CDR3 runs 16 residues. Germline loops: CDR1 SGHVS, CDR2 FNYEAQ. CDR3 loop: CASSLAAEGGLNEQYF. The CDR3 DNA reads as TGTGCCAGCAGCTTAGCGGCTGAAGGGGGCTTGAACGAGCAGTACTTC.

V gene TRBV2 combines with J gene TRBJ2-4; tentative D call: TRBD1 (6 bases). The CDR3 runs 14 residues. The germline V gene has CDR1 SNHLY and CDR2 FYNNEI. Trimming took off 4 bases at V and 13 bases at J, with 20 bases between the two ends. The CDR3 DNA follows: TGTGCCAGCAGTGCCAAAATTACAGGGAGAGACCAGTACTTC. This translates into CASSAKITGRDQYF.

The chain has TRBV5-6 and TRBJ2-1; TRBD1 aligns across 9 bases. CDR3 length equals 12 residues. V shed 4 bases and J 16 bases; nucleotides not matched to a gene: 9. Germline V CDR1 and CDR2: SGHDT, YYEEEE. CDR3 in DNA: TGTGCCAGCAGCAGGGGACGGGACAGGGCTTTCTTC. This sequence encodes CASSRGRDRAFF.

The chain recombines TRBV5-1 with TRBJ1-1; D perhaps matches TRBD1 (5 bases). V was shortened by 0 bases and J by 3 bases, with 12 bases between the two germline ends. Germline CDR1 SGHRS, CDR2 YFSETQ. This CDR3 is 15 amino acids long. The CDR3 loop is CASSLADSSYTEAFF. The CDR3 DNA reads TGCGCCAGCAGCTTGGCAGACAGTTCGTACACTGAAGCTTTCTTT. Filled out from reference TRBV5-1 and TRBJ1-1, the complete variable domain reads KAGVTQTPRYLIKTRGQQVTLSCSPISGHRSVSWYQQTPGQGLQFLFEYFSETQRNKGNFPGRFSGRQFSNSRSEMNVSTLELGDSALYLCASSLADSSYTEAFFGQGTRLTVV.

CDR3 in amino acids: CSVRRTGEDYYGYTF. The CDR3 region has the DNA TGCAGCGTTAGAAGGACAGGGGAGGATTACTATGGCTACACCTTC. The chain joins TRBV29-1 to TRBJ1-2; TRBD1 aligns across 9 bases. V shed 5 bases and J 3 bases; nucleotides not matched to a gene: 10. Germline CDR1 and CDR2: SQVTM and ANQGSEA. The CDR3 totals 15 residues.

In the case of this clone: The junction and the germline gene differ at one end; a read error may be behind it. The chain recombines TRBV6-1 with TRBJ1-2; TRBD1 might be the D (5 bases). Germline values: CDR1 MNHNS, CDR2 SASEGT. CDR3 size: 13 residues. The CDR3 sequence is CASREGTLYGYTF. The CDR3, as DNA: TGTGCCAGCAGGGAAGGGACGTTATATGGCTACACCTTC.

The chain carries TRBV27 and TRBJ2-7; 8 bases agree with TRBD1. This CDR3 has 15 residues. Germline CDR1 is MNHEY and CDR2 is SMNVEV (reference sequence). Unmatched junction bases numbered 7, after V lost 6 bases and J lost 0 bases. CDR3 sequence: CASRDSGTGSYEQYF. In nucleotides, the CDR3 is TGTGCCAGCAGGGACTCCGGGACAGGCTCCTACGAGCAGTACTTC.

V and J are TRBV5-1 and TRBJ2-7; 9 nucleotides agree with TRBD1. The CDR3 extends over 15 amino acids. Germline V gene lookup returns CDR1 SGHRS and CDR2 YFSETQ. V lost 3 bases, J lost 0 bases, and 4 bases stayed unmatched. Here the CDR3 DNA reads TGCGCCAGCAGCTCAAGGACAGGGGTCTCCTACGAGCAGTACTTC. It yields the protein CASSSRTGVSYEQYF.

The CDR3 here is CASSLVFPGTTYNEQFF. In DNA, the CDR3 is TGTGCCAGCAGCTTAGTCTTCCCCGGGACTACCTACAATGAGCAGTTCTTC. V is TRBV7-2 and J is TRBJ2-1; 7 bases align to TRBD2. The junction had 8 bases not matched to a gene; V was cut back by 1 base and J by 2 bases. There are 17 residues in the CDR3. CDR1 is SGHTA and CDR2 is FQGNSA in the germline V gene.